The 2 T cell receptor beta chains reported below all come from one sample, sequenced in a study of T-cell memory formation after mild COVID-19. A single record per CDR3 protein comes from TCRdb applying MiXCR to the 5' RACE reads. The sample has around 370,000 distinct CDR3 sequences; under 25% are singletons. The sample taken for sequencing was PBMCs or a T cell subset sorted from them (not recorded which). The receptor source for this set is an adult woman who had mild COVID-19 (a few samples of this study predate the infection). Cell type and time point are not known.

The genes are TRBV7-6 and TRBJ2-1; D is possibly TRBD1 (6 bases). Germline V gene sequence: CDR1 SGHVS, CDR2 FNYEAQ. The CDR3 length is 15 residues. Trimming shortened V by 5 bases and J by 5 bases, and 16 bases separated the two germline ends. The CDR3 DNA is TGTGCCAGCAGCCGAGGGACACTCAAAGACAATGAGCAGTTCTTC. It encodes CASSRGTLKDNEQFF. The complete variable domain, with remaining parts taken from reference TRBV7-6 and TRBJ2-1, reads GAGVSQSPRYKVTKRGQDVALRCDPISGHVSLYWYRQALGQGPEFLTYFNYEAQQDKSGLPNDRFSAERPEGSISTLTIQRTEQRDSAMYRCASSRGTLKDNEQFFGPGTRLTVL.

This sequence joins TRBV5-1 and TRBJ1-4; the match to TRBD1 covers 7 bases. Germline V gene lookup returns CDR1 SGHRS and CDR2 YFSETQ. Germline trimming cut 6 bases from V and 6 bases from J; bases unmatched to any gene: 14. CDR3 length: 16 residues. CDR3 nucleotides: TGCGCCAGCACCATGGGGTTCTCCGGGACAGATGAAAAACTGTTTTTT. It yields the protein CASTMGFSGTDEKLFF.